The TCR beta chain described here comes from a study of cytomegalovirus exposure and HLA in healthy donors. The CDR3 contains 12 residues. Germline V gene lookup returns CDR1 ENHRY and CDR2 SYGVKD. After removal of 11 bases from V and 4 bases from J, the junction contained 7 bases not matched to a gene. The primer mix had 60 Vbeta and 13 Jbeta primers. Sequencing was performed with immunoSEQ multiplex PCR; in TCRdb, only in-frame clones are kept and a portion is missing. The repertoire table contains 200,000 or so clones. V gene TRBV10-3 combines with J gene TRBJ2-7; 8 bases map to TRBD1. Sequencing used PBMCs. This receptor was taken from a boy aged 5-17 years in good health and CMV-seronegative. DNA for the CDR3: TGTGCCCTCCGAGACAGGGGATACGAGCAGTACTTC. Its protein is CALRDRGYEQYF.